A selection of T cell receptor beta chains follows, all from one sample in a study of CD8 T cells in Susac syndrome. One entry per CDR3 protein, called by TCRdb with MiXCR from the immunoSEQ multiplex PCR reads. The table lists about 200,000 distinct CDR3 sequences, 90% to 95% of them singletons. Material for sequencing was CD4+ T cells from PBMCs. Receptors were obtained from a human donor in good health. CDR3s include the opening cysteine and the closing phenylalanine or tryptophan. The D gene is left open where the match is weak. Size is stated for part of the rows, as once, few or many counts, or as a class when the clone is expanded.

>TRBV6-5|TRBD2|-|TRBJ2-1
TGTGCCAGCAGTTACTCCGGGGGGGCCAACAATGAGCAGTTCTTC
CASSYSGGANNEQFF
>TRBV28|TRBD2|-|TRBJ2-4
TGTGCCATCTCGGGGGGATGGGCCAAAAACATTCAGTACTTC
CAISGGWAKNIQYF
>TRBV3-1|TRBD1|-|TRBJ1-6
TGTGCCAGCAGCCAATTCCGCGTAAGGGGGCAGGGAGGCTCCTATAATTCACCCCTCCACTTT
CASSQFRVRGQGGSYNSPLHF
>TRBV29-1|-|-|TRBJ1-3
TGCAGCGTAAACGACCGGTCTGGAAACACCATATATTTT
CSVNDRSGNTIYF
>TRBV6-6|TRBD2|once|TRBJ2-1
TGTGCCAGCAGTACCCCGACTAGCGGGGGGGCTGAGCAGTTCTTC
CASSTPTSGGAEQFF
>TRBV20-1|TRBD1|once|TRBJ2-3
TGCAGTGTTCCAGGGGGCCCCACAGATACGCAGTATTTT
CSVPGGPTDTQYF
>TRBV3-1|TRBD1|few|TRBJ2-1
TGTGCCAGCAGCCCGCGACAGGGGGGTAGCTCCTACAATGAGCAGTTCTTC
CASSPRQGGSSYNEQFF
>TRBV6-2/TRBV6-3|TRBD2|-|TRBJ2-3
TGTGCCAGCAGTTACCATCTCGGGGGGGCGACCGATACGCAGTATTTT
CASSYHLGGATDTQYF
>TRBV14|-|-|TRBJ1-2
TGTGCCAGCAGCCAAGAACTGTGGGGTTTGGACTATGGCTACACCTTC
CASSQELWGLDYGYTF
>TRBV20-1|-|-|TRBJ1-6
TGCAGTGGAGACAGATTTTATAATTCACCCCTCCACTTT
CSGDRFYNSPLHF
>TRBV9|-|-|TRBJ1-6
TGTGCCAGCAGCGTCGGGGTTCGGGCAATGGATTCACCCCTCCACTTT
CASSVGVRAMDSPLHF
>TRBV6-6|-|-|TRBJ2-1
TGTGCCAGCAGTTATGCAAGGCGAAACAATGAGCAGTTCTTC
CASSYARRNNEQFF
>TRBV7-9|-|-|TRBJ2-6
TGTGCCAGCAGCCCGGGCCCCGGGTACCCTGGGGCCAACGTCCTGACTTTC
CASSPGPGYPGANVLTF
>TRBV20-1|-|few|TRBJ1-5
TGCAGTGCTAGTAAGGGCTCGGGCAATCAGCCCCAGCATTTT
CSASKGSGNQPQHF
>TRBV3-1|TRBD1|-|TRBJ1-6
TGTGCCAGCAGCCAAGGGACAGGGGATAATTCACCCCTCCACTTT
CASSQGTGDNSPLHF
>TRBV5-4|TRBD2|-|TRBJ2-3
TGTGCCAGCAGCTTTCGGGGGGTCACAGATACGCAGTATTTT
CASSFRGVTDTQYF
>TRBV2|TRBD1|few|TRBJ2-3
TGTGCCAGCAGGGTTTTGGGACAGGGAAGCACAGATACGCAGTATTTT
CASRVLGQGSTDTQYF
>TRBV20-1|-|-|TRBJ1-6
TGCAGTGCCAAGGTTCGGCAGGGGACTTCACCCCTCCACTTT
CSAKVRQGTSPLHF
>TRBV20-1|TRBD2|-|TRBJ2-1
TGCAGTGCTATGGGTAGCGGGGGGTCCTGGACTCGTCAAAATGAGCAGTTCTTC
CSAMGSGGSWTRQNEQFF
>TRBV3-1|-|-|TRBJ2-4
TGTGCCAGCAGCCGGAGAAGTGGGGTCGGAAACAAAAACATTCAGTACTTC
CASSRRSGVGNKNIQYF
>TRBV5-1|-|-|TRBJ2-2
TGCGCCAGCAGCCCCGGACAGTTCTCGAACACCGGGGAGCTGTTTTTT
CASSPGQFSNTGELFF
>TRBV7-9|-|-|TRBJ2-3
TGTGCCAGCAGTATCCGGACCCGGGAGACAGATACGCAGTATTTT
CASSIRTRETDTQYF
>TRBV16|TRBD1|-|TRBJ2-5
TGTGCCAGCAGCCAATTGACAGGGGAAGAGACCCAGTACTTC
CASSQLTGEETQYF
>TRBV4-1|-|-|TRBJ2-2
TGCGCCAGCAGCCAAGCCCTGCTCACCGGGGAGCTGTTTTTT
CASSQALLTGELFF
>TRBV28|TRBD1|-|TRBJ2-7
TGTGCCAGCACACCGATAACGGGACAGGGGGCCCACGAGCAGTACTTC
CASTPITGQGAHEQYF
>TRBV10-3|-|-|TRBJ1-5
TGTGCCATTGGGGACGGCAATCAGCCCCAGCATTTT
CAIGDGNQPQHF
>TRBV29-1|TRBD2|-|TRBJ2-3
TGCAGCGTTCCCCGGGGAGCGGGGGTCACAGATACGCAGTATTTT
CSVPRGAGVTDTQYF
>TRBV12-3/TRBV12-4|-|-|TRBJ2-1
TGTGCCAGCAGTTTTGGTGGGGCCGGCAATGAGCAGTTCTTC
CASSFGGAGNEQFF
>TRBV28|-|-|TRBJ1-2
TGTGCCAGCAGTCCACTCTCTGCTACGGATGGCTACACCTTC
CASSPLSATDGYTF
>TRBV7-3|-|-|TRBJ2-3
TGTGCCAGCAGCCCGGGTGAGCTAGGCACAGATACGCAGTATTTT
CASSPGELGTDTQYF
>TRBV9|TRBD1|-|TRBJ1-2
TGTGCCAGCAGCGTAGACAGGGGGCGAGGCTACACCTTC
CASSVDRGRGYTF
>TRBV19|-|-|TRBJ1-2
TGTGCCAGTAGTATGCTAGGACAAGAATATGGCTACACCTTC
CASSMLGQEYGYTF
>TRBV25-1|TRBD1|-|TRBJ1-6
TGTGCCAGCAGTAGAGGGGGCGAAGGTTCACCCCTCCACTTT
CASSRGGEGSPLHF
>TRBV24-1|-|-|TRBJ1-5
TGTGCCACCAGTGCCACGGGTCAGCCCCAGCATTTT
CATSATGQPQHF
>TRBV3-1|-|-|TRBJ2-6
TGTGCCAGCAGCCCAGACACAGGAGTAGTGGGGGCCAACGTCCTGACTTTC
CASSPDTGVVGANVLTF
>TRBV7-2|TRBD2|once|TRBJ2-3
TGTGCCAGCAGCCGCCCCGGGGGGATCACAGATACGCAGTATTTT
CASSRPGGITDTQYF
>TRBV13|-|-|TRBJ1-1
TGTGCCAGCAGCTTAGGGGTTTTGAACACTGAAGCTTTCTTT
CASSLGVLNTEAFF
>TRBV29-1|TRBD2|-|TRBJ2-7
TGCAGCGTCGGCGGGGGTTGGAACGAGCAGTACTTC
CSVGGGWNEQYF
>TRBV9|-|once|TRBJ1-5
TGTGCCAGCAGCCCTGGGGGAGGTAGTAGTCAGCCCCAGCATTTT
CASSPGGGSSQPQHF
>TRBV4-3|-|-|TRBJ2-1
TGCGCCAGCAGCCAAGATTGGGGACGCAGTTTTGGTGAGCAGTTCTTC
CASSQDWGRSFGEQFF
>TRBV20-1|-|-|TRBJ2-1
TGCAGTGCGAACGACCGACTGATTCCCCTTTACAATGAGCAGTTCTTC
CSANDRLIPLYNEQFF
>TRBV5-4|-|-|TRBJ1-1
TGTGCCACCGGGGTCGAACGCACTGAAGCTTTCTTT
CATGVERTEAFF